This TCR beta chain was documented in a study of monozygotic twins with inflammatory bowel disease. UMIs that had a 6-nucleotide sample barcode were put in using template switching. TCRdb reanalyzed the 5' RACE reads and collapses them to one entry per CDR3 protein, without DNA. This sample's clone table lists some 330,000 distinct CDR3 sequences. The receptor was derived from a human donor with ulcerative colitis or Crohn's disease, or a healthy co-twin of an affected twin (not recorded which). The sample comprised blood.

CDR3 protein: CASSTRQGSYNEQFF. This rearrangement joins TRBV18 to TRBJ2-1; TCRdb picks TRBD2, but there is no DNA to check that call. Germline V gene sequence: CDR1 KGHSH, CDR2 LQKENI. This CDR3 has 15 residues.